The T cell receptor (beta chain) under discussion was sequenced for a study of shared clonotypes between healthy human individuals. The CDR3 totals 14 residues. CDR1 and CDR2 (germline): MDHEN, SYDVKM. Trimming removed 3 bases from V and 4 bases from J; junction bases left unmatched: 2. CD8 cells classed as naive were CD45RO-negative and positively selected for CCR7, excluding terminally differentiated effector memory CD45RA+ cells. In the sorted-subset replicate PCRs, about 190 ng DNA, 25,000 to 30,000 T cell genomes, was used. Study processing details: Filtering of immunoSEQ junctional sequences could not match full-length read filtering. The table came from immunoSEQ multiplex PCR; TCRdb's copy has only in-frame clones and leaves some out. V, J and clone size reflect that table, while D and trimming were determined from the DNA. The sample lists about 580,000 clones, roughly 98% seen once, with 0.25% to 0.35% in the top ten.

The chain links TRBV28 to TRBJ2-2; 7 nucleotides align to TRBD1. The receptor comes from a man aged 30 to 39 in good health. Sequencing was performed on naive CD8+ T cells sorted from blood. CDR3 in DNA: TGTGCCAGCAGTTTGGCAGGGGGCACCGGGGAGCTGTTTTTT. It yields the protein CASSLAGGTGELFF.